This T cell receptor beta chain was recovered during a study of blood T cell repertoires in COVID-19. The overall study: The origin of the acute and convalescent COVID-19 samples was the United States, Italy and Spain.

In the original workflow: Amplified reference gene primers provided the basis for estimating nucleated cell counts. TCRdb's copy holds only in-frame clones and misses some; the assay was immunoSEQ multiplex PCR. D and trimming come from the DNA, and the V and J calls and clone size come from that table. The sample has about 170,000 clones; approximately 85% are singletons. In its sample, this clone was seen a few times. With 1 base clipped from V and 4 bases from J, the junction kept 9 bases outside the gene matches. CDR1 and CDR2 (germline): MDHEN, SYDVKM. CDR3 size: 17 residues. Sequenced input: peripheral blood. This chain joins TRBV28 and TRBJ1-5, with 8 positions matching TRBD1. This TCR was recovered from a man older than 75 with COVID-19, enrolled during active disease. CDR3 nucleotides: TGTGCCAGCAGTTTATACGGACAGGGTGTACCAAATCAGCCCCAGCATTTT. Translation: CASSLYGQGVPNQPQHF. The complete variable domain, with remaining parts taken from reference TRBV28 and TRBJ1-5, reads DVKVTQSSRYLVKRTGEKVFLECVQDMDHENMFWYRQDPGLGLRLIYFSYDVKMKEKGDIPEGYSVSREKKERFSLILESASTNQTSMYLCASSLYGQGVPNQPQHFGDGTRLSIL.